This T cell receptor (beta chain) was obtained from a study of early stage breast cancer tumors. Across the study: Of around 16 invasive breast tumors, more than nine were hormone receptor-positive, HER2-negative. Average read coverage per sample was 7.5 to 10-fold.

Produced via immunoSEQ multiplex PCR; TCRdb's table is partial and in-frame only. Among 69,000 or so clones listed, 75% to 90% were seen once. Broader study findings: Unsorted bulk genomic DNA sequencing lacked pairing and functional marker data. Comparing each tissue with blood distinguished tumor from normal in most of the 16 patients.

The germline V gene encodes CDR1 SEHNR and CDR2 FQNEAQ (reference sequence). The CDR3 spans 14 residues. The V and J ends lost 5 bases and 2 bases respectively, with 12 bases between them. This clone was recorded only once. What it recognizes is unknown. The sequenced sample was blood. The clonotype comes from a person aged 35 to 50 with breast cancer. The J gene is TRBJ1-1, the V gene TRBV7-9, with D unclear. CDR3 sequence reads: CASSPKASNTEAFF. In nucleotides, the CDR3 is TGTGCCAGCAGCCCTAAGGCCAGCAACACTGAAGCTTTCTTT.